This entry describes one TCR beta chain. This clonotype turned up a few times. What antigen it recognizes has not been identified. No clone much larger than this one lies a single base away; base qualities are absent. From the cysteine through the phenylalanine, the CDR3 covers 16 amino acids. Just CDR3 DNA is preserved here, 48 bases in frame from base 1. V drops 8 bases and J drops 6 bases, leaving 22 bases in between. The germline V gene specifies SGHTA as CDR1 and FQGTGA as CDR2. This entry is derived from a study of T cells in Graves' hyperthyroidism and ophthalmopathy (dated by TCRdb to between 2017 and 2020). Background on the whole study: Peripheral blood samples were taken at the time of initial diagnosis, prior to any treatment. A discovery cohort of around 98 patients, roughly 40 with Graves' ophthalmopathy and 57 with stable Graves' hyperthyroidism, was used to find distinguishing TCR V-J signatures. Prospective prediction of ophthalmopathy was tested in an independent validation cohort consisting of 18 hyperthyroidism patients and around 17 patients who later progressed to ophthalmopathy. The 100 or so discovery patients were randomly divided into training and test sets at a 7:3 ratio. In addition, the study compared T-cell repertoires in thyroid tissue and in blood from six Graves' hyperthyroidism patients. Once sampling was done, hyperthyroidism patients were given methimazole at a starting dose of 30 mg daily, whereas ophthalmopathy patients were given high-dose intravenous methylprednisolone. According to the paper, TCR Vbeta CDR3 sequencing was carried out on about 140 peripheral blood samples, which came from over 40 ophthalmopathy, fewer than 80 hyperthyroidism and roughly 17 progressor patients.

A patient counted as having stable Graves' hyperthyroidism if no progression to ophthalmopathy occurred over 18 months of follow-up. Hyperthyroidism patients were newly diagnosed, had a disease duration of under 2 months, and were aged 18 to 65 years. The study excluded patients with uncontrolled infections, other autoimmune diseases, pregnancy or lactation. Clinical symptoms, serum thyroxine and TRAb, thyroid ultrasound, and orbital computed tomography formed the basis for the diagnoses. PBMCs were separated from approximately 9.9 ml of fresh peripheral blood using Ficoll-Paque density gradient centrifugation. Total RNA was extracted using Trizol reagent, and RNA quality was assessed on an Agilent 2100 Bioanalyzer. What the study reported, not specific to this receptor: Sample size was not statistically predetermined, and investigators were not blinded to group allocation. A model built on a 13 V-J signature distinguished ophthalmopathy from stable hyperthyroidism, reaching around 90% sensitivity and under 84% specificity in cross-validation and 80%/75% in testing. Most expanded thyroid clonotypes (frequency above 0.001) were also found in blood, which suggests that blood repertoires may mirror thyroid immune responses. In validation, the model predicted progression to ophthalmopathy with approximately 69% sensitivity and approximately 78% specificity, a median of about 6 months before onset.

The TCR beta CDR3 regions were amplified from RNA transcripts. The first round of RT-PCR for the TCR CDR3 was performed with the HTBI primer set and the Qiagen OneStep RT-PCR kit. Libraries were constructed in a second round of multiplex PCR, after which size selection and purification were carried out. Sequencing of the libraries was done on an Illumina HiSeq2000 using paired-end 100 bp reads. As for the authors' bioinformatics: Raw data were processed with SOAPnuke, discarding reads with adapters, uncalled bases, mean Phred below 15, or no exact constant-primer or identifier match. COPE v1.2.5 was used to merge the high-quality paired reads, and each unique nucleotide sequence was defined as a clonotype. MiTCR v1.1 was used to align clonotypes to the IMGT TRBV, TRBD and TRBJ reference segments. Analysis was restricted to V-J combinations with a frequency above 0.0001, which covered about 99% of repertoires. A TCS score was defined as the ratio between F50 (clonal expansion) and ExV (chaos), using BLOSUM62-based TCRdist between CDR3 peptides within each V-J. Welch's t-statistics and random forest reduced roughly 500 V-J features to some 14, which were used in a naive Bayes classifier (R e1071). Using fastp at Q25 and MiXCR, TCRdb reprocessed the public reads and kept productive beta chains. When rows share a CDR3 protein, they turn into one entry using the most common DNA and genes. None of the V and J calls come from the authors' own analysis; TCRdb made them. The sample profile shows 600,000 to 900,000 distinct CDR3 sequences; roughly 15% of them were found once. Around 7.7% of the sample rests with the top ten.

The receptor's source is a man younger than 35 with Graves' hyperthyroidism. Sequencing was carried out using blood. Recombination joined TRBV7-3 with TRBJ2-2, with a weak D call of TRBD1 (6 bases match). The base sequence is TGTGCCAGCGGGGGCGGGCAGGGGCGCAACCCCGGGGAGCTGTTTTTT. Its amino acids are CASGGGQGRNPGELFF. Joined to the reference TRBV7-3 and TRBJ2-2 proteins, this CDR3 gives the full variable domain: GAGVSQTPSNKVTEKGKYVELRCDPISGHTALYWYRQSLGQGPEFLIYFQGTGAADDSGLPNDRFFAVRPEGSVSTLKIQRTERGDSAVYLCASGGGQGRNPGELFFGEGSRLTVL.